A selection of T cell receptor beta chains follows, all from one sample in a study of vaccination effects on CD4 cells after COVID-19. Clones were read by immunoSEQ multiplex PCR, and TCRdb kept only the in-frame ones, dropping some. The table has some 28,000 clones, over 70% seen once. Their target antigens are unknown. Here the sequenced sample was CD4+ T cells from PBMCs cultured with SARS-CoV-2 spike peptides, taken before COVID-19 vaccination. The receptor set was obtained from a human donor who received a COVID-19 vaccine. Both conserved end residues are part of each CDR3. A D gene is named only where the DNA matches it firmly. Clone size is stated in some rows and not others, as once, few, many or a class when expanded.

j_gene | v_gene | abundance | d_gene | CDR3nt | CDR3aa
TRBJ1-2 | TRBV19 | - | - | TGTGCCAGTAGTATAGGGGGCTCCTATGGCTACACCTTC | CASSIGGSYGYTF
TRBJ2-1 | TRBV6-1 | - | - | TGTGCCAGCAGTGAAGGGAGGGTTTACGATGAGCAGTTCTTC | CASSEGRVYDEQFF
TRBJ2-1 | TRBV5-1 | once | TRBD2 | TGCGCCAGCAGTAAAAGCGGGAGCTTGGATGAGCAGTTCTTC | CASSKSGSLDEQFF
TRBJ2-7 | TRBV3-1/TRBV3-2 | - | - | TGTGCCAGCAGCCAAGATCGGGGTACCGAGCAGTACTTC | CASSQDRGTEQYF
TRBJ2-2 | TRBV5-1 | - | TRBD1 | TGCGCCAGCAGCGATGGGACAGACTGGCGGGGGGAGCTGTTTTTT | CASSDGTDWRGELFF
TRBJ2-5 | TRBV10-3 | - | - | TGTGCCATCAGTGATACTGCACAAGAGACCCAGTACTTC | CAISDTAQETQYF
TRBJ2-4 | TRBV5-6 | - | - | TGTGCCAGCAGTGAGCAGGGTGTGGGGTACAAAAACATTCAGTACTTC | CASSEQGVGYKNIQYF
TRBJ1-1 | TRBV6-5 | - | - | TGTGCCAGCAGTCCACAGGGCGGAAGGACTGAAGCTTTCTTT | CASSPQGGRTEAFF
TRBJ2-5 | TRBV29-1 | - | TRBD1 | TGCAGCGTTTACTTGACAGGGCAAGAGACCCAGTACTTC | CSVYLTGQETQYF
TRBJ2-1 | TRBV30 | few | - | TGTGCCTGGAACAAACTAGAAAATCAGTTCTTC | CAWNKLENQFF
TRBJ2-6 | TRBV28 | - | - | TGTGCCAGCAGTTTGCAGGTTCCCAACGTCCTGACTTTC | CASSLQVPNVLTF
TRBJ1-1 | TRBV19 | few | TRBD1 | TGTGCCAGTAGGAAACAGGGGACCATGAACACTGAAGCTTTCTTT | CASRKQGTMNTEAFF
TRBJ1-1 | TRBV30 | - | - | TGTGCCTGGAGTGTACGACCCCCCGGGATGAACACTGAAGCTTTCTTT | CAWSVRPPGMNTEAFF
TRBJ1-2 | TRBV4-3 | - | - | TGCGCCAGCAGCCAAGATCTTCGATATGGCTACACCTTC | CASSQDLRYGYTF
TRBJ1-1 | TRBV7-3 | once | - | TGTGCCAGCAGCTTAAGTGCCGGGGGGACTGAAGCTTTCTTT | CASSLSAGGTEAFF
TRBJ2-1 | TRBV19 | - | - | TGTGCCAGTAGTCACCGGGGCCCTAGGGAGCAGTTCTTC | CASSHRGPREQFF
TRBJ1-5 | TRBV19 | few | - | TGTGCCAGTCACAGGTACAATCAGCCCCAGCATTTT | CASHRYNQPQHF
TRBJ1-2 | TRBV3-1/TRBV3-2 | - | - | TGTGCCAGCAGCCAAGGGGCTGGGGGCTATGGCTACACCTTC | CASSQGAGGYGYTF
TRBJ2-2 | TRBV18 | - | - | TGTGCCAGCTCACCCTTTGACACGAACACCGGGGAGCTGTTTTTT | CASSPFDTNTGELFF
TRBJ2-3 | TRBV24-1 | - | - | TGTGCCACCAGTGATTCCCCAATCACAGATACGCAGTATTTT | CATSDSPITDTQYF
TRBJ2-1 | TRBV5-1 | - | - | TGCGCCAGCAGCTTGGCTGGCCGCATTCACAATGAGCAGTTCTTC | CASSLAGRIHNEQFF
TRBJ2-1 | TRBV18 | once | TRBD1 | TGTGCCAGCTCACCAAGACAGGGGGCCTACAATGAGCAGTTCTTC | CASSPRQGAYNEQFF
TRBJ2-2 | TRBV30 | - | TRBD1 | TGTGCCGCATCGACAGGGGCGGGGACCGGGGAGCTGTTTTTT | CAASTGAGTGELFF
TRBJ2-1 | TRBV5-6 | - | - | TGTGCCAGCAGCTTAGGGCAGGGCTACAATGAGCAGTTCTTC | CASSLGQGYNEQFF
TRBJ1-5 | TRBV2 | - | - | TGTGCCAGCAGTGAAGCCAGGCAGCCCCAGCATTTT | CASSEARQPQHF
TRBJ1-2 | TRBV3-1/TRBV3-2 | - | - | TGTGCCAGCAGCCAAGGGCCACACTATGGCTACACCTTC | CASSQGPHYGYTF